These 18 T cell receptor beta chains were all obtained from the same sample, sequenced in a study of OX40 agonist ivuxolimab in advanced cancers. Measured with immunoSEQ multiplex PCR; TCRdb has only the in-frame clones, and not every one. The sample consists of about 49,000 clones, just under 95% of them appearing once. Sequencing used CD4+ or CD8+ T cells sorted from blood, obtained in a trial of the OX40 agonist ivuxolimab. These receptors were collected from an adult with an advanced solid tumor such as melanoma, head and neck, liver or kidney cancer.

This chain connects TRBV7-9 to TRBJ2-7; no definite D call. The ends were cut back, 2 bases at V and 6 bases at J, with 14 bases in the middle. Per germline, CDR1 SEHNR and CDR2 FQNEAQ (reference sequence). The CDR3 covers 14 residues. The CDR3 DNA reads TGTGCCAGCAGCTTACAAACCCGCTGGGGCGAGCAGTACTTC. This gives the protein CASSLQTRWGEQYF. Full variable domain (missing parts from reference TRBV7-9 and TRBJ2-7): DTGVSQNPRHKITKRGQNVTFRCDPISEHNRLYWYRQTLGQGPEFLTYFQNEAQLEKSRLLSDRFSAERPKGSFSTLEIQRTEQGDSAMYLCASSLQTRWGEQYFGPGTRLTVT.

The J gene is TRBJ2-7, the V gene TRBV10-3, with a possible D match to TRBD2 (6 bases). The germline V gene has CDR1 ENHRY and CDR2 SYGVKD. V gave up 11 bases and J gave up 4 bases, with 21 bases separating them. The CDR3 consists of 14 residues. CDR3 coding DNA: TGTGCCTTACGGAGGGAGGCCGACTCTTACGAGCAGTACTTC. Translating gives CALRREADSYEQYF.

The chain links TRBV21-1 to TRBJ2-2; the tabulated D call, TRBD1, remains unverified against the DNA. TRBV21-1 is a pseudogene. The CDR3 spans 17 residues. The CDR3 DNA is TGTGCCAGCAGCTTCACAGAGACCACAGTGAACACCGGGGAGCTGTTTTTT. It translates to CASSFTETTVNTGELFF.

The chain uses TRBV4-3 and TRBJ2-7, with D hard to call. The V gene lost 4 bases and the J gene lost 0 bases, with 13 bases spanning the gap. Germline V lookup: CDR1 LGHNA, CDR2 YSLEER. The CDR3 spans 15 residues. This chain's CDR3 is CASSPAYSPSYEQYF. As DNA, the CDR3 is TGCGCCAGCAGCCCTGCTTACTCCCCCTCCTACGAGCAGTACTTC.

The genes are TRBV5-1 and TRBJ2-1, with TRBD1 matching over 10 bases. V dropped 7 bases and J dropped 9; count of bases not matched to a gene: 10. CDR3 size: 14 residues. Germline V lookup: CDR1 SGHRS, CDR2 YFSETQ. The CDR3 DNA follows: TGCGCCAGCGTCCCGGGACAGGGGTTTGCTGAGCAGTTCTTC. The encoded protein is CASVPGQGFAEQFF.

The V and J genes are TRBV14 and TRBJ2-7; 7 bases match TRBD1. V lost 4 bases to trimming and J lost 6 bases; unmatched junction nucleotides: 9. Germline values: CDR1 SGHDN, CDR2 FVKESK. The CDR3 has 14 residues. The DNA for the CDR3 is TGTGCCAGCAGCCCCCGGAACAGGGGTTTCGAGCAGTACTTC. It codes for CASSPRNRGFEQYF.

The chain carries TRBV7-9 and TRBJ2-7, with unresolved D. With 7 bases removed from V and 2 bases from J, the gap between germline ends came to 18 bases. From germline, CDR1 is SEHNR and CDR2 FQNEAQ (reference sequence). The CDR3 totals 15 residues. CDR3 in amino acids: CASTPRTEGTYEQYF. CDR3 bases: TGTGCCAGCACCCCTAGGACGGAAGGGACCTACGAGCAGTACTTC.

The CDR3 loop reads CASSSGTHTYNEQFF. CDR3 DNA: TGTGCCAGCAGTTCCGGGACCCATACCTACAATGAGCAGTTCTTC. The chain carries TRBV27 and TRBJ2-1; D tentatively reads TRBD1 or TRBD2 (5 bases each). V dropped 4 bases and J dropped 2 bases, with 12 bases sitting between them. Per the germline V gene, CDR1 is MNHEY and CDR2 is SMNVEV (reference sequence). The CDR3 contains 15 residues.

The J gene is TRBJ1-1, the V gene TRBV9, with 7 bases aligning to TRBD1. Germline V gives CDR1 SGDLS, CDR2 YYNGEE. With 3 bases clipped from V and 0 bases from J, the junction kept 8 bases outside the gene matches. The CDR3 is made up of 16 amino acids. The CDR3 nucleotides are TGTGCCAGCAGCGCCCTAGGGGGGACAGTGAACACTGAAGCTTTCTTT. Translated: CASSALGGTVNTEAFF.

The rearrangement uses TRBV11-3 and TRBJ2-7; the match to TRBD2 covers 7 bases. Germline-derived CDR1 and CDR2 are SGHNT and YENEEA. V trimming: 4 bases; J trimming: 2 bases; junction bases outside the gene matches: 8. The CDR3 is made up of 15 amino acids. The CDR3, as DNA: TGTGCCAGCAGCTCCCCGCACGGACTAGCCTACGAGCAGTACTTC. Translating gives CASSSPHGLAYEQYF.

The V gene is TRBV9, the J gene TRBJ1-4; 10 bases are shared with TRBD1. The germline V gene has CDR1 SGDLS and CDR2 YYNGEE. This CDR3 has 15 residues. Losses at the gene ends were 2 bases for V and 6 bases for J; bases not matched to a gene: 4. CDR3: CASSVGQGDYEKLFF. DNA of the CDR3: TGTGCCAGCAGCGTTGGACAGGGGGATTATGAAAAACTGTTTTTT.

V usage is TRBV9 and J usage is TRBJ1-1; tentative D call: TRBD1 (5 bases). CDR1 is SGDLS and CDR2 is YYNGEE in the germline V gene. V lost 3 bases and J lost 6, with 12 bases in between. The CDR3 has 13 amino acids. CDR3 in DNA: TGTGCCAGCAGCGCAGCCGGGGGGGCTGAAGCTTTCTTT. Translated, it gives CASSAAGGAEAFF.

Regarding this clone: One junction end disagrees with the germline gene, perhaps due to a read error. This sequence joins TRBV7-7 and TRBJ2-1; 11 bases are shared with TRBD2. The CDR3 is 14 residues long. CDR1 and CDR2 (germline): SSHAT, FNYEAQ (reference sequence). CDR3 DNA sequence: TGTGCTAGCAGCTTAGCGGGAGGGTTGAATGAGCAGTTCTTC. Residues: CASSLAGGLNEQFF. Supplemented by reference TRBV7-7 and TRBJ2-1, the full variable domain reads GAGVSQSPRYKVTKRGQDVTLRCDPISSHATLYWYQQALGQGPEFLTYFNYEAQPDKSGLPSDRFSAERPEGSISTLTIQRTEQRDSAMYRCASSLAGGLNEQFFGPGTRLTVL.

The rearrangement uses TRBV9 and TRBJ1-2, with D maybe TRBD1 (5 bases). The CDR3 has 15 amino acids. Looked up from germline, CDR1 is SGDLS and CDR2 is YYNGEE. Trimming shortened V by 3 bases and J by 3 bases, and 15 bases separated the two germline ends. The CDR3 bases are TGTGCCAGCAGCGAAAACGCCGGGACTTACTATGGCTACACCTTC. Amino acid sequence: CASSENAGTYYGYTF.

The chain has TRBV6-5 and TRBJ2-3, with 9 bases lining up with TRBD1. After removal of 4 bases from V and 15 bases from J, the junction contained 8 bases not matched to a gene. Germline CDR1 reads MNHEY; CDR2 reads SVGAGI. The length of the CDR3 is 12 residues. CDR3: CASSFPGQGYYF. The CDR3 nucleotides are TGTGCCAGCAGTTTCCCGGGACAGGGTTACTATTTT.

The J gene is TRBJ2-1, the V gene TRBV9; D is ambiguous. Trimming cost V 0 bases and J 5 bases, with 3 bases left between them. From germline, CDR1 is SGDLS and CDR2 YYNGEE. CDR3 length: 12 amino acids. CDR3 protein: CASSVVNNEQFF. As DNA, the CDR3 is TGTGCCAGCAGCGTAGTGAACAATGAGCAGTTCTTC.

This clone was observed a few times. The chain uses TRBV19 and TRBJ2-1; 7 bases are a match to TRBD1. The J segment lost 0 bases and the V segment lost 4 bases, leaving 3 bases of the junction unmatched. Germline-derived CDR1 and CDR2 are LNHDA and SQIVND (reference sequence). This CDR3 spans 15 amino acids. The CDR3 DNA reads as TGTGCCAGTAGTAGACAGGGACACTCCTACAATGAGCAGTTCTTC. It codes for CASSRQGHSYNEQFF.

J is TRBJ1-6 and V is TRBV5-8; D gene uncertain. V lost 0 bases, J lost 0 bases, and 13 bases lay in between. The CDR3 extends over 18 amino acids. Germline V gives CDR1 SGHTS, CDR2 YDEGEE. CDR3 in amino acids: CASSLDPGRSSYNSPLHF. CDR3 bases: TGTGCCAGCAGCTTGGACCCTGGCAGGAGCTCCTATAATTCACCCCTCCACTTT.